Below, 32 T cell receptor beta chains from the same sample are listed, as sequenced in a study of shared clonotypes between healthy human individuals. Terminally differentiated effector memory CD45RA+ cells were left out of the naive CD8 fraction, which was CD45RO-negative and positively selected for CCR7. TCRdb keeps only in-frame clones here, not all; method: immunoSEQ multiplex PCR. Among approximately 590,000 clones listed, 95% to 96% were seen once. The sample comprised naive CD8+ T cells sorted from blood. The source of these receptors is a woman aged 25 to 39 in good health.

V is TRBV6-5 and J is TRBJ2-5, with D hard to call. Trimming removed 0 bases from V and 1 base from J, with 6 bases in between. The CDR3 consists of 14 residues. CDR1 is MNHEY, CDR2 SVGAGI, per germline. DNA of the CDR3: TGTGCCAGCAGTTACTCAACAAGCCAAGAGACCCAGTACTTC. It is translated as CASSYSTSQETQYF.

The rearrangement links TRBV5-6 to TRBJ2-3; TRBD1 agrees at 9 bases. From germline, CDR1 is SGHDT and CDR2 YYEEEE. The length of the CDR3 is 17 residues. V lost 3 bases, J lost 5 bases, and 13 bases stayed unmatched. CDR3 protein: CASSYPGQGLSGDTQYF. In nucleotides, the CDR3 is TGTGCCAGCAGCTACCCGGGACAGGGTTTATCAGGAGATACGCAGTATTTT. The whole variable domain, filled in from reference TRBV5-6 and TRBJ2-3, reads DAGVTQSPTHLIKTRGQQVTLRCSPKSGHDTVSWYQQALGQGPQFIFQYYEEEERQRGNFPDRFSGHQFPNYSSELNVNALLLGDSALYLCASSYPGQGLSGDTQYFGPGTRLTVL.

The chain carries TRBV5-6 and TRBJ2-4; TRBD2 is a possible D gene (6 bases). Between the trimmed V and J ends, which lost 3 bases and 9 bases, there was a span of 16 bases. There are 14 residues in the CDR3. Germline CDR1 SGHDT, CDR2 YYEEEE. The chain's CDR3 is CASSSGAGIGIQYF. For the CDR3, the DNA is TGTGCCAGCAGCTCCGGTGCGGGGATCGGCATTCAGTACTTC.

The V and J genes are TRBV4-1 and TRBJ2-3; D remains unclear. Per germline, CDR1 MGHRA and CDR2 YSYEKL. The length of the CDR3 is 14 residues. Trimming removed 1 base from V and 6 bases from J, with 11 bases in between. CDR3 in DNA: TGCGCCAGCAGCCAAGCCGGAGTGGCCGATACGCAGTATTTT. Translated: CASSQAGVADTQYF.

V gene TRBV27 combines with J gene TRBJ2-1; perhaps TRBD2 as D (5 bases). This CDR3 is 16 amino acids long. Germline-derived CDR1 and CDR2 are MNHEY and SMNVEV (reference sequence). V lost 3 bases to trimming and J lost 0 bases, with 12 bases between them. CDR3 sequence (DNA): TGTGCCAGCAGTTTTCAAGTAGCGAGCTCCTACAATGAGCAGTTCTTC. It is translated as CASSFQVASSYNEQFF.

This clone was seen just once. The rearrangement joins TRBV7-3 to TRBJ2-1, with a possible D match to TRBD1 (6 bases). Between the trimmed V and J ends, which lost 2 bases and 8 bases, there was a span of 7 bases. CDR1 is SGHTA and CDR2 is FQGTGA in the germline V gene. This CDR3 spans 12 amino acids. The CDR3 DNA follows: TGTGCCAGCAGCTTAGGGGGCGATGAGCAGTTCTTC. Translating it yields CASSLGGDEQFF.

The chain couples TRBV27 to TRBJ2-5; D gene unclear. The CDR3 contains 13 residues. Germline assignment: CDR1 MNHEY and CDR2 SMNVEV (reference sequence). V lost 5 bases and J 5 bases, leaving 12 bases between the germline ends. CDR3 nucleotide sequence: TGTGCCAGCAGTCCCTCAATCCTTGAGACCCAGTACTTC. Its protein is CASSPSILETQYF.

The chain links TRBV28 to TRBJ2-1; D not certain. Germline CDR1 reads MDHEN; CDR2 reads SYDVKM. The CDR3 sequence is 14 residues long. V lost 6 bases and J 2 bases, leaving 11 bases between the germline ends. CDR3 sequence: CASSRHGAYNEQFF. The CDR3 region has the DNA TGTGCCAGCAGCAGGCACGGAGCCTACAATGAGCAGTTCTTC.

The V and J genes are TRBV28 and TRBJ1-5, with D possibly being TRBD1 (5 bases). In germline, CDR1 is MDHEN, CDR2 SYDVKM. The CDR3 runs to 17 residues. Between the trimmed V and J ends, which lost 6 bases and 0 bases, there was a span of 18 bases. The CDR3 bases are TGTGCCAGCAGAATCGACGACAGACTTTATAGCAATCAGCCCCAGCATTTT. Its translation: CASRIDDRLYSNQPQHF.

This clone was found once. J is TRBJ2-3 and V is TRBV9; D could derive from TRBD1 or TRBD2 (5 bases each). Trimming took off 3 bases at V and 3 bases at J, with 14 bases between the two ends. The CDR3 has 15 amino acids. Germline assignment: CDR1 SGDLS and CDR2 YYNGEE. The CDR3 region is CASSGSGTTTDTQYF. In nucleotides, the CDR3 is TGTGCCAGCAGCGGATCCGGGACGACGACAGATACGCAGTATTTT.

A word on this clone: Other DNA sequences in this sample translate to the same CDR3. The V call is TRBV4-1, the J call TRBJ2-7, with no clear D. Germline CDR1 is MGHRA and CDR2 is YSYEKL. This CDR3 comprises 13 residues. Trimming removed 1 base from V and 4 bases from J, with 8 bases in between. The CDR3 spells CASSQGTLYEQYF. CDR3 nucleotide sequence: TGCGCCAGCAGCCAAGGCACACTTTACGAGCAGTACTTC.

V and J are TRBV2 and TRBJ2-2; the D gene is possibly TRBD2 (6 bases). Trimming stripped 10 bases from V and 0 bases from J, with 9 bases between. The CDR3 sequence is 13 residues long. Germline V gene data show CDR1 as SNHLY and CDR2 as FYNNEI. The CDR3 sequence: CAILAANTGELFF. CDR3 bases: TGTGCCATATTAGCGGCGAACACCGGGGAGCTGTTTTTT.

This clone was recorded only once. This chain joins TRBV5-1 and TRBJ1-2, with D perhaps TRBD1 (6 bases). The CDR3 is made up of 13 amino acids. Germline V gene lookup returns CDR1 SGHRS and CDR2 YFSETQ. V lost 4 bases to trimming and J lost 6 bases, with 13 bases between them. The CDR3 DNA sequence: TGCGCCAGCAGCCCCGAGGGGGGCCATGGCTACACCTTC. Its translation is CASSPEGGHGYTF.

The CDR3 region is CASSPGGGSYEQYF. CDR3 coding DNA: TGCGCCAGCAGCCCGGGGGGCGGTTCCTACGAGCAGTACTTC. This sequence joins TRBV10-2 and TRBJ2-7; D is possibly TRBD2 (7 bases). The CDR3 totals 14 residues. V lost 6 bases to trimming and J lost 1 base, with 13 bases between them. CDR1 is WSHSY and CDR2 is SAAADI in the germline V gene.

The chain uses TRBV7-8 and TRBJ2-2, with D hard to call. V shed 6 bases and J shed 1 base, with 9 bases lying between them. CDR3 size: 14 residues. CDR1 SGHVS and CDR2 FQNEAQ come from the germline V gene. The CDR3 DNA reads TGTGCCAGCAGTCACGGCCGGAACACCGGGGAGCTGTTTTTT. This codes for CASSHGRNTGELFF.

The chain employs TRBV19 and TRBJ1-3; D gene unclear. Trimming took 4 bases from V and 4 from J, leaving 8 bases between them. Germline V gives CDR1 LNHDA, CDR2 SQIVND (reference sequence). This CDR3 has 13 amino acids. This chain's CDR3 is CASSTNTGNTIYF. The CDR3 DNA is TGTGCCAGTAGTACCAACACGGGAAACACCATATATTTT.

This clone has more than one count but fewer than ten. The V call is TRBV4-2, the J call TRBJ1-1; weak D call: TRBD1 (5 bases). Germline CDR1 and CDR2: LGHNA and YNFKEQ. This CDR3 is 14 amino acids long. The V and J ends lost 1 base and 3 bases respectively, with 9 bases between them. CDR3 sequence reads: CASSQGEGHTEAFF. Written as DNA, the CDR3 is TGTGCCAGCAGCCAAGGTGAGGGGCACACTGAAGCTTTCTTT.

The chain links TRBV14 to TRBJ2-5, with 10 bases that match TRBD2. V was clipped by 4 bases and J by 5 bases; unmatched bases: 7. Per the germline V gene, CDR1 is SGHDN and CDR2 is FVKESK. The CDR3 has 15 amino acids. CDR3 DNA sequence: TGTGCCAGCAGCCTGCTAGCGGGAGAGAGGGAGACCCAGTACTTC. It yields the protein CASSLLAGERETQYF.

The chain uses TRBV7-6 and TRBJ2-1; 8 bases match TRBD2. V dropped 5 bases and J dropped 0; count of bases not matched to a gene: 18. Germline CDR1 is SGHVS and CDR2 is FNYEAQ. The CDR3 extends over 20 amino acids. The CDR3 spells CASSPVNSGIRNDSYNEQFF. The CDR3 DNA is TGTGCCAGCAGCCCGGTTAATAGCGGGATTAGAAATGACTCCTACAATGAGCAGTTCTTC.

This chain uses TRBV2 with TRBJ1-6; no reliable D call. Germline-derived CDR1 and CDR2 are SNHLY and FYNNEI. V gave up 8 bases and J gave up 14 bases, with 19 bases separating them. This CDR3 comprises 13 residues. Here the CDR3 DNA reads TGTGCCAGCCTTGACTACTCCGTTGATACCCTCCACTTT. It codes for CASLDYSVDTLHF.

CDR3 sequence reads: CASSPFQGANTGELFF. DNA for the CDR3: TGTGCCAGCAGTCCTTTCCAGGGGGCGAACACCGGGGAGCTGTTTTTT. The rearrangement joins TRBV28 to TRBJ2-2; 7 positions match TRBD1. V lost 5 bases and J lost 0; bases outside the gene matches: 6. The germline V gene has CDR1 MDHEN and CDR2 SYDVKM. The CDR3 length is 16 residues.

The table lists this clone with a count of one. This chain links TRBV27 with TRBJ1-2; D gene ambiguous. This CDR3 comprises 14 residues. The V end was cut by 6 bases, the J end by 1 base, with 12 bases between. Germline CDR1 and CDR2: MNHEY and SMNVEV (reference sequence). The CDR3 reads CASRPIGVNYGYTF. Written as DNA, the CDR3 is TGTGCCAGCAGACCAATCGGGGTTAACTATGGCTACACCTTC.

The V gene is TRBV19, the J gene TRBJ2-1; D call uncertain. The CDR3 has 12 amino acids. The germline CDR1 and CDR2 sequences are LNHDA and SQIVND (reference sequence). V was trimmed by 3 bases and J by 8 bases, leaving 8 bases between them. DNA for the CDR3: TGTGCCAGTAGTATGGGATACGATGAGCAGTTCTTC. Translation gives CASSMGYDEQFF.

The chain carries TRBV11-2 and TRBJ1-1, with D possibly matching TRBD1 (6 bases). CDR1 and CDR2 (germline): SGHAT, FQNNGV. The CDR3 covers 16 residues. Between the trimmed V and J ends, which lost 2 bases and 2 bases, there was a span of 15 bases. The DNA of the CDR3 is TGTGCCAGCAGCTTATGGACAGCTACTGCAAACACTGAAGCTTTCTTT. As protein: CASSLWTATANTEAFF.

The chain is built from TRBV4-1 and TRBJ2-6; no clear D. Looked up from germline, CDR1 is MGHRA and CDR2 is YSYEKL. Trimming stripped 4 bases from V and 4 bases from J, with 8 bases between. CDR3 length: 14 residues. Here the CDR3 reads CASSRGRGANVLTF. In DNA, the CDR3 is TGCGCCAGCAGCCGAGGCAGGGGGGCCAACGTCCTGACTTTC.

CDR3 in DNA: TGTGCCAGCAGCTTAGGGGACAGTAGCAATCAGCCCCAGCATTTT. Translated: CASSLGDSSNQPQHF. The rearrangement links TRBV13 to TRBJ1-5; the D gene is possibly TRBD1 (6 bases). Germline CDR1 reads PRHDT; CDR2 reads FYEKMQ (reference sequence). The V gene lost 0 bases and the J gene lost 0 bases, with 6 bases spanning the gap. This CDR3 is built from 15 residues.

The chain is built from TRBV4-1 and TRBJ2-1; TRBD2 matches at 12 bases. Trimming cost V 2 bases and J 4 bases; bases outside gene matches: 3. CDR3 length equals 16 residues. Germline CDR1 and CDR2: MGHRA and YSYEKL. The CDR3: CASSQRTSGIYNEQFF. CDR3 nucleotide sequence: TGCGCCAGCAGCCAACGGACTAGCGGGATTTACAATGAGCAGTTCTTC.

The V call is TRBV6-1, the J call TRBJ1-4; the D gene is possibly TRBD1 (5 bases). Germline V gene data show CDR1 as MNHNS and CDR2 as SASEGT. The CDR3 runs 14 residues. Trimming removed 9 bases from V and 3 bases from J, with 14 bases in between. DNA for the CDR3: TGTGCCAGTTCGATGTGGGGGGCTAATGAAAAACTGTTTTTT. Translated, it gives CASSMWGANEKLFF.

This clone has a single count. The same CDR3 also results from other DNA sequences found in this sample. The chain recombines TRBV13 with TRBJ2-1; D perhaps matches TRBD2 (6 bases). Germline V gene data show CDR1 as PRHDT and CDR2 as FYEKMQ (reference sequence). The length of the CDR3 is 12 residues. The germline V and J ends were trimmed by 0 bases and 10 bases, with 7 bases remaining between them. CDR3 sequence (DNA): TGTGCCAGCAGCTTAGGGAGCGGGGAGCAGTTCTTC. Residues: CASSLGSGEQFF.

The chain is built from TRBV29-1 and TRBJ2-3; D not certain. The V gene's germline CDR1 is SQVTM and CDR2 ANQGSEA. V was shortened by 0 bases and J by 6 bases, with 25 bases between the two germline ends. This CDR3 is built from 18 residues. In nucleotides, the CDR3 is TGCAGCGTTGAAGATGTCAACACGGCAAAAGGATTTCTGGATACGCAGTATTTT. It specifies CSVEDVNTAKGFLDTQYF.

This clone was observed a handful of times. The rearrangement links TRBV30 to TRBJ1-1, with TRBD1 matching over 8 bases. Germline values: CDR1 GTSNPN, CDR2 SVGIG (reference sequence). The CDR3 has 13 residues. V was pared by 7 bases and J by 0 bases, with 4 bases of the junction left unmatched. CDR3 nucleotides: TGTGCCTACAGGGGGTTAATGAACACTGAAGCTTTCTTT. It translates to CAYRGLMNTEAFF.

V is TRBV7-3 and J is TRBJ2-1; 12 bases map to TRBD2. The CDR3 spans 14 residues. CDR1 is SGHTA and CDR2 is FQGTGA in the germline V gene. The junction had 4 bases not matched to a gene; V was cut back by 5 bases and J by 8 bases. The CDR3 DNA reads TGTGCCAGCAGCCTAGCGGGAGGGATGGATGAGCAGTTCTTC. Amino acid sequence: CASSLAGGMDEQFF. The full variable domain, with the rest looked up from reference TRBV7-3 and TRBJ2-1, is GAGVSQTPSNKVTEKGKYVELRCDPISGHTALYWYRQSLGQGPEFLIYFQGTGAADDSGLPNDRFFAVRPEGSVSTLKIQRTERGDSAVYLCASSLAGGMDEQFFGPGTRLTVL.